These T cell receptor beta chains were read from a single sample in a study of technical replicates of blood from a handful of donors. Here immunoSEQ multiplex PCR was the method, and the copy in TCRdb shows in-frame clones only, minus some. The data contain tens of thousands of clones, about 95% of them singletons. The sequenced sample consisted of T cells isolated from PBMCs. Source of these receptors: a human donor in good health. The CDR3 runs from the conserved cysteine through the conserved F or W. A D gene is named only where the DNA matches it firmly. Not every row has a clone size; where given, it reads once, few, many or a size class.

TRBD2	NA	TRBJ2-1	TRBV13	TGTGCCAGCAGGGGGTGGGCGGGAGCCCCCTACAATGAGCAGTTCTTC	CASRGWAGAPYNEQFF
NA	NA	TRBJ1-1	TRBV10-3	TGTGCCATCAGAAGGAGGGAGGACACTGAAGCTTTCTTT	CAIRRREDTEAFF
TRBD2	NA	TRBJ2-5	TRBV5-1	TGCGCCAGTAACCCGGGACTAGGGGTGGAGACCCAGTACTTC	CASNPGLGVETQYF
NA	NA	TRBJ2-7	TRBV29-1	TGCAGCGTGGTGAGACCGGGGTCCTACGAGCAGTACTTC	CSVVRPGSYEQYF
NA	NA	TRBJ2-3	TRBV9	TGTGCCAGCAGCGTAGAAGGTTCGGGGATCCCAGATACGCAGTATTTT	CASSVEGSGIPDTQYF
NA	NA	TRBJ2-3	TRBV5-6	TGTGCCAGCAGCTTCGGGACAGGGGTTCTAGCGGGAGGATCAGATACGCAGTATTTT	CASSFGTGVLAGGSDTQYF
TRBD2	NA	TRBJ2-3	TRBV28	TGTGCCAGCAGTTTGGACGTGGCGGGAGGAGGAGATACGCAGTATTTT	CASSLDVAGGGDTQYF
NA	NA	TRBJ1-4	TRBV19	TGTGCCAGTAGGCAATCAGGGATAACTAATGAAAAACTGTTTTTT	CASRQSGITNEKLFF
TRBD1	NA	TRBJ1-2	TRBV5-1	TGCGCCAGCAGCTCCACAGGGGGCGGCACTGGCTACACCTTC	CASSSTGGGTGYTF
NA	NA	TRBJ1-3	TRBV7-2	TGTGCCAGCAGCCATAGCGTAGGGCCTGGAAACACCATATATTTT	CASSHSVGPGNTIYF
TRBD2	NA	TRBJ2-1	TRBV6-5	TGTGCCAGCAGTTACTTTAGCGGGGGCTACAATGAGCAGTTCTTC	CASSYFSGGYNEQFF
NA	NA	TRBJ1-1	TRBV4-2	TGTGCCAGCAGCCAAGATGCTACCTACACTGAAGCTTTCTTT	CASSQDATYTEAFF
NA	NA	TRBJ2-1	TRBV9	TGTGCCAGCAGCGTAGAAGCTAGCTCCTACAATGAGCAGTTCTTC	CASSVEASSYNEQFF
NA	NA	TRBJ1-1	TRBV10-1	TGCGCCAGCAGTGAGTATCGCGAGAACACTGAAGCTTTCTTT	CASSEYRENTEAFF
NA	few	TRBJ1-3	TRBV7-9	TGTGCCAGCAGGGGGCGAAGAAACACCATATATTTT	CASRGRRNTIYF
NA	NA	TRBJ2-5	TRBV11-3	TGTGCCAGCAGCTTAGATCTTACAGAAATATCTCAAGAGACCCAGTACTTC	CASSLDLTEISQETQYF
NA	NA	TRBJ2-6	TRBV5-1	TGCGCCAGCAGCGTCCGCACAGGTTCTGGGGCCAACGTCCTGACTTTC	CASSVRTGSGANVLTF
TRBD2	NA	TRBJ2-7	TRBV28	TGTGCCAGCAGTCACCCGACTAGCGGGGCCGACGAGCAGTACTTC	CASSHPTSGADEQYF
NA	NA	TRBJ1-2	TRBV29-1	TGCAGCGTTGATTCGGGCAGGGACTATGGCTACACCTTC	CSVDSGRDYGYTF
NA	NA	TRBJ2-5	TRBV11-3	TGTGCCAGCAGCTCCTGGGGAGAAGAGACCCAGTACTTC	CASSSWGEETQYF
NA	NA	TRBJ2-7	TRBV4-2	TGTGCCAGCAGCCAAGGCCATCCCGAGGCACCCGAGCAGTACTTC	CASSQGHPEAPEQYF
NA	NA	TRBJ1-2	TRBV11-1	TGTGCCAGCAGCTTAAATGGACAGAACTATGGCTACACCTTC	CASSLNGQNYGYTF
TRBD2	NA	TRBJ2-7	TRBV7-8	TGTGCCAGCAGCCTGGGGGGGACCACCTACGAGCAGTACTTC	CASSLGGTTYEQYF
NA	NA	TRBJ1-1	TRBV9	TGTGCCAGCAGCCCCCTCGGACAGAACACTGAAGCTTTCTTT	CASSPLGQNTEAFF
NA	NA	TRBJ2-1	TRBV14	TGTGCCAGCAGCCAAATAGAGCGGTTCTACAATGAGCAGTTCTTC	CASSQIERFYNEQFF
NA	NA	TRBJ2-7	TRBV7-2	TGTGCCAGCAGCTTAGGACTGTCGTCGTACGAGCAGTACTTC	CASSLGLSSYEQYF
TRBD2	NA	TRBJ2-3	TRBV7-2	TGTGCCAGCAGCCGCCCAGCGGGAGAGGTTAGCGGAAATACGCAGTATTTT	CASSRPAGEVSGNTQYF
TRBD2	NA	TRBJ2-5	TRBV2	TGTGCCAGCAGTGGGACTAGCGGGAGTAAAGAGACCCAGTACTTC	CASSGTSGSKETQYF